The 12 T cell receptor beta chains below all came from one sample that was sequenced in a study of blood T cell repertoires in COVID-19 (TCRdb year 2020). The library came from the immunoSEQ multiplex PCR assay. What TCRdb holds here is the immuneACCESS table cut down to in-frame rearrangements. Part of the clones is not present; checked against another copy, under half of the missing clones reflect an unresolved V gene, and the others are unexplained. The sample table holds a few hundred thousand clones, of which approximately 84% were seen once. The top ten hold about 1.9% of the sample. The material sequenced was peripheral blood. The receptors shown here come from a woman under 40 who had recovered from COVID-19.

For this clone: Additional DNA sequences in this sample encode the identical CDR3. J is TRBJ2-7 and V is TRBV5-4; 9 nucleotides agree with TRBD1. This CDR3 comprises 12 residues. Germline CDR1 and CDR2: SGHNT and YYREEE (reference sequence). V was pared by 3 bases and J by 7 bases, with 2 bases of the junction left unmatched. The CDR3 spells CASSWTGVEQYF. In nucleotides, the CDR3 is TGTGCCAGCAGCTGGACAGGGGTGGAGCAGTACTTC.

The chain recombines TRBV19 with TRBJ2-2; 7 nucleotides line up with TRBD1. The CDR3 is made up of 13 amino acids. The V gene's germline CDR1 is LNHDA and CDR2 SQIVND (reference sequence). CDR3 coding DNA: TGTTCATTGGGGACAGCGAACACCGGGGAGCTGTTTTTT. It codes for CSLGTANTGELFF. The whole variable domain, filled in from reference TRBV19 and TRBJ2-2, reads DGGITQSPKYLFRKEGQNVTLSCEQNLNHDAMYWYRQDPGQGLRLIYYSQIVNDFQKGDIAEGYSVSREKKESFPLTVTSAQKNPTAFYLCSLGTANTGELFFGEGSRLTVL.

The CDR3 sequence: CASSLQGRDTQYF. The CDR3, as DNA: TGTGCCAGCAGCCTACAGGGCAGAGATACGCAGTATTTT. The chain carries TRBV7-3 and TRBJ2-3; D might be TRBD1 (6 bases). CDR1 and CDR2 (germline): SGHTA, FQGTGA. Trimming took 5 bases from V and 5 from J, leaving 11 bases between them. The CDR3 spans 13 residues.

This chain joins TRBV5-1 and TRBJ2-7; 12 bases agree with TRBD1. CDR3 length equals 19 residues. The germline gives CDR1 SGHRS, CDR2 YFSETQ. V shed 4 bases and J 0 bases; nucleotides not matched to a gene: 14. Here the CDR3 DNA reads TGCGCCAGCAGCCCTACGAGGGGGACAGGGGGCTTGAGCTCCTACGAGCAGTACTTC. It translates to CASSPTRGTGGLSSYEQYF.

In DNA, the CDR3 is TGTGCCAGCAGCATCAGGGGGAGCTCCTACGAGCAGTACTTC. This gives the protein CASSIRGSSYEQYF. V gene TRBV5-4 combines with J gene TRBJ2-7; 7 bases map to TRBD1. Germline V gene sequence: CDR1 SGHNT, CDR2 YYREEE (reference sequence). The CDR3 totals 14 residues. The junction had 4 bases not matched to a gene; V was cut back by 4 bases and J by 0 bases. The full variable domain, with the rest looked up from reference TRBV5-4 and TRBJ2-7, is ETGVTQSPTHLIKTRGQQVTLRCSSQSGHNTVSWYQQALGQGPQFIFQYYREEENGRGNFPPRFSGLQFPNYSSELNVNALELDDSALYLCASSIRGSSYEQYFGPGTRLTVT.

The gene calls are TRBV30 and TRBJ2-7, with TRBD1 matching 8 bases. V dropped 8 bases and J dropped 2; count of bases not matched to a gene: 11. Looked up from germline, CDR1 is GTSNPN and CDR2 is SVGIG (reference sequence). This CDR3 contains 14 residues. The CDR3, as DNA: TGTGCCGGCTCCAGGGGACAGGCAGCCTACGAGCAGTACTTC. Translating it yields CAGSRGQAAYEQYF.

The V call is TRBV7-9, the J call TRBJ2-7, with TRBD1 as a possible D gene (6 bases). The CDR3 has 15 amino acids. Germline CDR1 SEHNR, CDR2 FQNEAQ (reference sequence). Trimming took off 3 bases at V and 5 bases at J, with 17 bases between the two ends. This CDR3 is CASSFPITGTDEQYF. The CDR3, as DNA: TGTGCCAGCAGCTTCCCCATAACAGGGACGGACGAGCAGTACTTC.

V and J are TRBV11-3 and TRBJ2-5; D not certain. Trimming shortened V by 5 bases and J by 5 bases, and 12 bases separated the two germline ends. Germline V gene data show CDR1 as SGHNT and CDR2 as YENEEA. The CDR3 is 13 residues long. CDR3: CASSTHGSETQYF. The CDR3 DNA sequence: TGTGCCAGCAGCACCCACGGGTCGGAGACCCAGTACTTC.

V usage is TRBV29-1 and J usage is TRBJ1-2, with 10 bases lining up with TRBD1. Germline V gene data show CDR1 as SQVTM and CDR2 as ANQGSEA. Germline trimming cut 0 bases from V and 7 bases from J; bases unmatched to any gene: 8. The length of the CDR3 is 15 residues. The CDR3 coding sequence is TGCAGCGTTGAAGATTGGGCGACAGGGGGCGCTGGCTACACCTTC. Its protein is CSVEDWATGGAGYTF.

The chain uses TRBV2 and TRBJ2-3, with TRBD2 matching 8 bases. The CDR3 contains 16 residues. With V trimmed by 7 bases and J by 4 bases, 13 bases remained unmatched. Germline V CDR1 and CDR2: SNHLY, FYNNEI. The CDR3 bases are TGTGCCAGCATCCGGTTCAGCGGGGGTTGGCCAGATACGCAGTATTTT. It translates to CASIRFSGGWPDTQYF.

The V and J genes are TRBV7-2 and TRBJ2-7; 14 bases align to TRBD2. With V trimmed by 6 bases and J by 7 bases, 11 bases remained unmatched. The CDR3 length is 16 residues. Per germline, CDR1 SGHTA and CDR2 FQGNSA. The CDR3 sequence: CASSLRGTSGRVEQYF. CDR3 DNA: TGTGCCAGCAGTTTAAGAGGGACTAGCGGGAGAGTTGAGCAGTACTTC. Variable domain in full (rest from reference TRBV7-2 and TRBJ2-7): GAGVSQSPSNKVTEKGKDVELRCDPISGHTALYWYRQSLGQGLEFLIYFQGNSAPDKSGLPSDRFSAERTGGSVSTLTIQRTQQEDSAVYLCASSLRGTSGRVEQYFGPGTRLTVT.

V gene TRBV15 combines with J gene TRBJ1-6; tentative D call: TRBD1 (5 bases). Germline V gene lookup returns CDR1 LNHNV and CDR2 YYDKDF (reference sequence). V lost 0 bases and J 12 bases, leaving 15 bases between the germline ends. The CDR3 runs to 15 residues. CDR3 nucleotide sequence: TGTGCCACCAGCAGAGACAGGGCTAATTTGGGACCCCTCCACTTT. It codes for CATSRDRANLGPLHF.